Following are 24 T cell receptor beta chains from one sample sequenced in a study of control samples from healthy donors and cancer patients. Clones were read by immunoSEQ multiplex PCR, and TCRdb kept only the in-frame ones, dropping some. In the table there are over 200,000 clones, roughly 82% of which are singletons. Sequenced input: PBMCs. These receptors all come from a woman aged 55-75 years with lung cancer.

The J gene is TRBJ1-2, the V gene TRBV2; no clear D. Trimming took 6 bases from V and 4 from J, leaving 12 bases between them. The germline V gene has CDR1 SNHLY and CDR2 FYNNEI. CDR3 size: 13 residues. This CDR3 reads CASRLDPLYGYTF. CDR3 bases: TGTGCCAGCAGGCTCGATCCACTCTATGGCTACACCTTC.

V usage is TRBV2 and J usage is TRBJ1-4; maybe TRBD1 (5 bases). Trimming stripped 9 bases from V and 4 bases from J, with 12 bases between. The CDR3 sequence is 13 residues long. Germline CDR1 and CDR2: SNHLY and FYNNEI. DNA for the CDR3: TGTGCCAGTGCGGGGGACCTTAATGAAAAACTGTTTTTT. Its translation is CASAGDLNEKLFF.

The chain recombines TRBV7-2 with TRBJ1-3; perhaps TRBD1 as D (5 bases). Per the germline V gene, CDR1 is SGHTA and CDR2 is FQGNSA. With 1 base removed from V and 2 bases from J, the gap between germline ends came to 9 bases. This CDR3 has 15 amino acids. The CDR3 is CASSLVEGAGNTIYF. In DNA form, the CDR3 reads TGTGCCAGCAGCTTAGTGGAAGGGGCTGGAAACACCATATATTTT.

The chain employs TRBV18 and TRBJ1-4, with D perhaps matching TRBD1 (6 bases). Germline V CDR1 and CDR2: KGHSH, LQKENI. The CDR3 is 15 amino acids. The V and J ends lost 4 bases and 4 bases respectively, with 13 bases between them. CDR3 loop: CASSRRQDYNEKLFF. CDR3 DNA: TGTGCCAGCTCACGTCGACAGGACTATAATGAAAAACTGTTTTTT.

The chain links TRBV5-1 to TRBJ2-2, with TRBD1 matching 7 bases. Germline CDR1 SGHRS, CDR2 YFSETQ. The length of the CDR3 is 15 residues. Losses at the gene ends were 0 bases for V and 8 bases for J; bases not matched to a gene: 7. CDR3 loop: CASSLDLRDRGELFF. The CDR3, as DNA: TGCGCCAGCAGCTTGGACCTCCGGGACAGAGGGGAGCTGTTTTTT.

DNA for the CDR3: TGTGCCAGCAGCTTAATGGGCTCGGGAAAAGGGCGTGAAGCTTTCTTT. This sequence encodes CASSLMGSGKGREAFF. The V call is TRBV7-3, the J call TRBJ1-1; no reliable D call. This CDR3 has 16 residues. V shed 1 base and J shed 7 bases, with 19 bases lying between them. CDR1 SGHTA and CDR2 FQGTGA come from the germline V gene.

The J gene is TRBJ1-5, the V gene TRBV6-6, with D possibly being TRBD1 (5 bases). CDR1 is MNHNY, CDR2 SVGAGI, per germline (reference sequence). This CDR3 region has 12 residues. Trimming removed 8 bases at V and 3 bases at J, with 8 bases between. CDR3 loop: CASRDPNQPQHF. CDR3 nucleotides: TGTGCCAGCCGGGACCCCAATCAGCCCCAGCATTTT.

This rearrangement joins TRBV6-5 to TRBJ1-3; D uncertain. From germline, CDR1 is MNHEY and CDR2 SVGAGI. Trimming stripped 0 bases from V and 2 bases from J, with 5 bases between. The CDR3 length is 14 residues. CDR3 coding DNA: TGTGCCAGCAGTTACTCGACGACTGGAAACACCATATATTTT. Residues: CASSYSTTGNTIYF.

This clone was detected only a few times. V is TRBV11-1 and J is TRBJ2-1; 8 positions match TRBD2. Trimming took 6 bases from V and 7 from J; bases not matched to a gene: 8. Germline lookup yields CDR1 SGHAT and CDR2 FQDESV (reference sequence). The CDR3 is 14 residues long. CDR3 nucleotides: TGTGCCAGCAGGCCCAGCGGGGGCGGGAATGAGCAGTTCTTC. As protein: CASRPSGGGNEQFF.

V is TRBV5-5 and J is TRBJ1-4; tentative D call: TRBD1 (6 bases). Trimming shortened V by 5 bases and J by 4 bases, and 12 bases separated the two germline ends. CDR1 SGHKS and CDR2 YYEKEE come from the germline V gene (reference sequence). This CDR3 region has 14 residues. In nucleotides, the CDR3 is TGTGCCAGCAGTTTAGGACAGTATAATGAAAAACTGTTTTTT. Its translation is CASSLGQYNEKLFF.

The chain recombines TRBV9 with TRBJ2-3; 7 bases line up with TRBD1. CDR1 is SGDLS and CDR2 is YYNGEE in the germline V gene. The CDR3 is made up of 15 amino acids. Trimming at V came to 0 bases and at J to 4 bases, leaving 5 bases not matched to a gene. DNA of the CDR3: TGTGCCAGCAGCGTAGCCGACAGGGAAGCAGATACGCAGTATTTT. It codes for CASSVADREADTQYF.

The chain is built from TRBV5-6 and TRBJ1-5; a weak D match, TRBD1 (5 bases). The germline V and J ends were trimmed by 3 bases and 2 bases, with 15 bases remaining between them. This CDR3 region has 16 residues. Germline V lookup: CDR1 SGHDT, CDR2 YYEEEE. CDR3 in DNA: TGTGCCAGCAGCTCCAAAGTAATACAGGGCAATCAGCCCCAGCATTTT. Its protein is CASSSKVIQGNQPQHF.

This chain uses TRBV10-3 with TRBJ1-3; D is possibly TRBD1 (6 bases). Trimming pared 9 bases from V and 0 bases from J, leaving 12 bases between. The CDR3 totals 14 residues. Germline loops: CDR1 ENHRY, CDR2 SYGVKD. Here the CDR3 reads CAMRGTDSGNTIYF. The CDR3 DNA sequence: TGTGCCATGAGGGGGACGGACTCTGGAAACACCATATATTTT.

V usage is TRBV24-1 and J usage is TRBJ2-1, with 8 nucleotides matching TRBD2. This CDR3 is 17 amino acids long. The junction had 8 bases not matched to a gene; V was cut back by 4 bases and J by 1 base. The germline gives CDR1 KGHDR, CDR2 SFDVKD. The CDR3 region has the DNA TGTGCCACCAGTGACTCGGGGGGGGCAGATTCCTACAATGAGCAGTTCTTC. It encodes CATSDSGGADSYNEQFF.

The chain has TRBV4-1 and TRBJ2-3; D may be TRBD1 (6 bases). V was clipped by 5 bases and J by 10 bases, with 13 bases between them. CDR3 size: 12 residues. The germline V gene encodes CDR1 MGHRA and CDR2 YSYEKL. CDR3 in amino acids: CASSNDRFAQYF. DNA of the CDR3: TGCGCCAGCAGCAACGACAGGTTTGCGCAGTATTTT.

Remarks on this clone: This sample also contains other DNA sequences that code for the same CDR3. This rearrangement joins TRBV3-1 (or the pseudogene TRBV3-2) to TRBJ1-1; 7 nucleotides align to TRBD1. The CDR3 consists of 14 residues. Germline V CDR1 and CDR2: LGHDT, YNNKEL (reference sequence). V lost 4 bases to trimming and J lost 8 bases; unmatched junction nucleotides: 10. CDR3 loop: CASSRSGTALEAFF. CDR3 DNA sequence: TGTGCCAGCAGCCGCTCCGGGACAGCTCTCGAAGCTTTCTTT.

This sequence joins TRBV19 and TRBJ1-1; D is undetermined. The CDR3 runs to 13 residues. CDR1 and CDR2 (germline): LNHDA, SQIVND (reference sequence). Deletions cut 5 bases from V and 3 bases from J, with 10 bases between. In nucleotides, the CDR3 is TGTGCCAGTAGTCTCGCCAGATACACTGAAGCTTTCTTT. Amino acid sequence: CASSLARYTEAFF.

This clone has a single count. CDR3 in amino acids: CASSPEGGSLAKNIQYF. In nucleotides, the CDR3 is TGTGCCAGTAGTCCGGAGGGAGGATCCCTAGCCAAAAACATTCAGTACTTC. V and J are TRBV19 and TRBJ2-4; D is perhaps TRBD2 (6 bases). Between the trimmed V and J ends, which lost 5 bases and 0 bases, there was a span of 17 bases. The CDR3 spans 17 residues. Per germline, CDR1 LNHDA and CDR2 SQIVND (reference sequence).

V gene TRBV5-1 combines with J gene TRBJ1-2; D perhaps matches TRBD1 (6 bases). V lost 3 bases to trimming and J lost 2 bases, with 17 bases between them. This CDR3 is 16 amino acids long. CDR1 is SGHRS, CDR2 YFSETQ, per germline. The CDR3 sequence: CASSSGDRPVNYGYTF. CDR3 bases: TGCGCCAGCAGCTCCGGAGACAGGCCGGTCAACTATGGCTACACCTTC.

The chain employs TRBV6-1 and TRBJ1-2; D is uncertain. The germline V gene encodes CDR1 MNHNS and CDR2 SASEGT. The CDR3 sequence is 12 residues long. Trimming cost V 3 bases and J 8 bases, with 10 bases left between them. The CDR3 protein is CASSDGVQGYTF. CDR3 sequence (DNA): TGTGCCAGCAGTGACGGGGTCCAGGGCTACACCTTC.

The V call is TRBV27, the J call TRBJ2-7; D uncertain. Looked up from germline, CDR1 is MNHEY and CDR2 is SMNVEV (reference sequence). V was clipped by 3 bases and J by 2 bases, with 11 bases between them. The CDR3 is made up of 14 amino acids. This chain's CDR3 is CASSFRAKAYEQYF. The CDR3 DNA reads as TGTGCCAGCAGTTTTAGGGCGAAAGCCTACGAGCAGTACTTC.

The V gene is TRBV7-3, the J gene TRBJ1-3, with D possibly matching TRBD1 (5 bases). Germline assignment: CDR1 SGHTA and CDR2 FQGTGA. V was clipped by 1 base and J by 4 bases, with 14 bases between them. This CDR3 comprises 16 residues. CDR3 coding DNA: TGTGCCAGCAGCTTAAGGGGGGTCTCCTCGGGAAACACCATATATTTT. Protein: CASSLRGVSSGNTIYF. The full variable domain, completed using reference TRBV7-3 and TRBJ1-3, is GAGVSQTPSNKVTEKGKYVELRCDPISGHTALYWYRQSLGQGPEFLIYFQGTGAADDSGLPNDRFFAVRPEGSVSTLKIQRTERGDSAVYLCASSLRGVSSGNTIYFGEGSWLTVV.

The genes are TRBV28 and TRBJ2-1; TRBD1 aligns across 12 bases. The CDR3 runs to 17 residues. Trimming cost V 6 bases and J 6 bases; bases outside gene matches: 12. The germline gives CDR1 MDHEN, CDR2 SYDVKM. As DNA, the CDR3 is TGTGCCAGCAGCCTACCACCGGGACAGGGGGCTCGCAATGAGCAGTTCTTC. Translated, it gives CASSLPPGQGARNEQFF. Using reference TRBV28 and TRBJ2-1 for the parts outside the CDR3, the full variable domain is DVKVTQSSRYLVKRTGEKVFLECVQDMDHENMFWYRQDPGLGLRLIYFSYDVKMKEKGDIPEGYSVSREKKERFSLILESASTNQTSMYLCASSLPPGQGARNEQFFGPGTRLTVL.

The J gene is TRBJ2-5, the V gene TRBV18; D not certain. V lost 0 bases to trimming and J lost 6 bases, with 8 bases between them. The CDR3 is 13 residues long. CDR1 is KGHSH, CDR2 LQKENI, per germline. CDR3 nucleotide sequence: TGTGCCAGCTCACCACCAGGATACCAGACCCAGTACTTC. Amino acids: CASSPPGYQTQYF.